The text below deals with one TCR beta chain. What it recognizes is unknown. An Oncomine TCR Beta short-read assay was used to sequence the DNA from cultured CD4+ T cells. Genomic DNA from cultured CD4+ T cells was extracted. TCRdb re-derived calls from the PCR reads in MiXCR, one entry per CDR3 protein. The profile shows fewer than 20,000 distinct CDR3 sequences, less than 85% of them singletons. Described treatment: roughly ten-day PBMC culture with coronavirus spike peptide pools or control peptides (ViraFEST assay). These data originate in a study of vaccination and CD4 T cells after COVID-19. Study-level information: Sampling that followed vaccination took place a median about 71 days after dose two, within a range of 14 to 241. Stimuli were overlapping spike peptide pools of SARS-CoV-2 and three common cold coronaviruses (HCoV-NL63, HCoV-OC43, HCoV-229E).

The germline V gene has CDR1 DFQATT and CDR2 SNEGSKA (reference sequence). V was pared by 0 bases and J by 0 bases, with 6 bases between. The CDR3 runs 15 residues. Sequencing was done on a sample of CD4+ T cells from blood, cultured in vitro. J is TRBJ1-6 and V is TRBV20-1; D gene unclear. This TCR derives from a human donor who had recovered from COVID-19. The CDR3 DNA reads as TGCAGTGCTAGAGACCAGAGCTCCTATAATTCACCCCTCCACTTT. Its protein product is CSARDQSSYNSPLHF.